The subject of this entry is one T cell receptor (beta chain). The data derive from a study of blood T cell repertoires in COVID-19. Overall study: The origin of the acute and convalescent COVID-19 samples was the United States, Italy and Spain. From T cells, B-cell-depleted T cells, or PBMCs came the material, which was cDNA or gDNA.

CDR1 is SGHRS and CDR2 is YFSETQ in the germline V gene. Trimming shortened V by 4 bases and J by 4 bases, and 17 bases separated the two germline ends. The CDR3 sequence is 15 residues long. Original methodology: Amplification of reference gene primers provided the estimated nucleated cell counts. The data were produced by immunoSEQ multiplex PCR, yet TCRdb's version contains in-frame clones alone and is incomplete. From that table come the V and J calls and clone size; the DNA was used to work out D and trimming. Among some 220,000 clones listed, 70% to 85% were seen once. The sequencing input was peripheral blood. The chain employs TRBV5-1 and TRBJ1-1, with a weak D call TRBD1 (6 bases). The receptor's source is a man in his forties or fifties with active or convalescent COVID-19. The CDR3: CASSLSSTGLTEAFF. The CDR3 DNA reads TGCGCCAGCAGCCTTTCTTCGACAGGACTCACTGAAGCTTTCTTT.